The 12 T cell receptor beta chains below were found in one sample sequenced in a study of control samples from healthy donors and cancer patients. The protocol was immunoSEQ multiplex PCR, while the TCRdb copy is restricted to in-frame clones and leaves out a portion. The sample consists of over 100,000 clones, over 75% of them appearing once. Sequencing was performed on blood. The receptors stem from a man aged 35-49 years in good health.

This clone is a singleton in its sample. V is TRBV6-5 and J is TRBJ1-4; D remains ambiguous. Trimming left V 0 bases short and J 7 bases short, with 15 bases between. The CDR3 covers 16 residues. CDR1 MNHEY and CDR2 SVGAGI come from the germline V gene. This CDR3 is CASSYSRPPTGEKLFF. CDR3 bases: TGTGCCAGCAGTTACTCGAGGCCTCCGACGGGTGAAAAACTGTTTTTT.

Worth noting for this clone: This specimen includes other DNA sequences encoding the same CDR3. The V gene is TRBV27, the J gene TRBJ2-1; D is perhaps TRBD2 (5 bases). Germline V gives CDR1 MNHEY, CDR2 SMNVEV (reference sequence). The CDR3 runs to 13 residues. With 3 bases removed from V and 4 bases from J, the gap between germline ends came to 7 bases. In DNA form, the CDR3 reads TGTGCCAGCAGTTTTGGGAGTTACAATGAGCAGTTCTTC. Protein: CASSFGSYNEQFF.

The chain joins TRBV5-1 to TRBJ1-2, with 7 bases lining up with TRBD1. CDR3 size: 13 residues. Germline values: CDR1 SGHRS, CDR2 YFSETQ. V was clipped by 2 bases and J by 4 bases; unmatched bases: 2. As DNA, the CDR3 is TGCGCCAGCAGCTTAACAGGGGCCTATGGCTACACCTTC. Translating it yields CASSLTGAYGYTF.

The chain joins TRBV9 to TRBJ1-2, with 8 positions matching TRBD1. Per germline, CDR1 SGDLS and CDR2 YYNGEE. J lost 8 bases, V lost 0 bases, and 9 bases had no gene match. The CDR3 extends over 15 amino acids. CDR3 DNA: TGTGCCAGCAGCGTAGAACCGACAGGGGTGGGCGGCTACACCTTC. It codes for CASSVEPTGVGGYTF.

The chain is built from TRBV5-1 and TRBJ1-1, with D maybe TRBD1 (5 bases). The germline V gene has CDR1 SGHRS and CDR2 YFSETQ. V was pared by 4 bases and J by 10 bases, with 20 bases between. The CDR3 runs 14 residues. The CDR3 protein is CASSLGAPGFGAFF. CDR3 sequence (DNA): TGCGCCAGCAGCCTCGGGGCTCCGGGATTCGGAGCTTTCTTT.

V gene TRBV7-3 combines with J gene TRBJ2-1; D perhaps matches TRBD2 (6 bases). CDR3 size: 14 residues. CDR1 is SGHTA and CDR2 is FQGTGA in the germline V gene. V was trimmed by 5 bases and J by 8 bases, leaving 16 bases between them. CDR3 residues: CASSPSGTWDEQFF. For the CDR3, the DNA is TGTGCCAGCAGCCCATCCGGGACTTGGGATGAGCAGTTCTTC.

The V and J genes are TRBV12-3 or TRBV12-4 and TRBJ1-6, with D possibly being TRBD1 (5 bases). V lost 6 bases and J 10 bases, leaving 13 bases between the germline ends. The CDR3 length is 13 residues. CDR3: CASREGTNSPLHF. The DNA of the CDR3 is TGTGCCAGCAGGGAAGGGACGAACTCACCCCTCCACTTT.

The rearrangement uses TRBV29-1 and TRBJ1-1; D is ambiguous. CDR1 SQVTM and CDR2 ANQGSEA come from the germline V gene. Deletions cut 3 bases from V and 0 bases from J, with 8 bases between. This CDR3 has 13 residues. The DNA of the CDR3 is TGCAGCGTTGAGGTAAAAGTGAACACTGAAGCTTTCTTT. Protein product: CSVEVKVNTEAFF.

The rearrangement links TRBV3-1 (or the pseudogene TRBV3-2) to TRBJ2-5; D is unclear. Germline CDR1 and CDR2: LGHDT and YNNKEL (reference sequence). The V gene lost 0 bases and the J gene lost 7 bases, with 6 bases spanning the gap. This CDR3 is 12 amino acids long. CDR3 coding DNA: TGTGCCAGCAGCCAAGATTTGAGGACCCAGTACTTC. Translating gives CASSQDLRTQYF.

This clone has only one observation. The chain has TRBV5-6 and TRBJ1-1; TRBD1 aligns across 7 bases. After removal of 5 bases from V and 6 bases from J, the junction contained 7 bases not matched to a gene. The CDR3 spans 13 residues. CDR1 SGHDT and CDR2 YYEEEE come from the germline V gene. The CDR3 loop is CASSYNRGPEAFF. The DNA of the CDR3 is TGTGCCAGCAGTTACAACAGGGGCCCTGAAGCTTTCTTT.

The V gene is TRBV10-1, the J gene TRBJ2-1; TRBD2 matches 8 bases. CDR3 size: 15 residues. The germline V gene encodes CDR1 WNHNN and CDR2 SYGVQD (reference sequence). V was clipped by 5 bases and J by 5 bases; unmatched bases: 8. CDR3 sequence: CASSISGLGNNEQFF. The CDR3, as DNA: TGCGCCAGCAGTATATCGGGACTAGGCAACAATGAGCAGTTCTTC.

The chain couples TRBV30 to TRBJ1-3; D call uncertain. V lost 3 bases and J lost 4, with 10 bases in between. From germline, CDR1 is GTSNPN and CDR2 SVGIG (reference sequence). The length of the CDR3 is 13 residues. The CDR3 DNA is TGTGCCTGGAGCGGGCCCGGGGGAAACACCATATATTTT. Residues: CAWSGPGGNTIYF.